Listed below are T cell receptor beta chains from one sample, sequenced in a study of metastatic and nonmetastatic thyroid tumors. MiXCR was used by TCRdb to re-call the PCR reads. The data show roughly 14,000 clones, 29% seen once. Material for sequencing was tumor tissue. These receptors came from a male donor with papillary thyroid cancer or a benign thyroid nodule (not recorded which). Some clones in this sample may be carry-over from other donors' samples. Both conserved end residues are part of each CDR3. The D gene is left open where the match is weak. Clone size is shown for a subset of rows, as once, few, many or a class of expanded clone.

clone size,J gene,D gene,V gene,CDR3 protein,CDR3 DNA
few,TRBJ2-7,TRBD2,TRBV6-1,CASSQREGNEQYF,TGTGCCAGCAGTCAAAGGGAGGGAAACGAGCAGTACTTC
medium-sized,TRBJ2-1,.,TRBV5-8,CASSLFSYNEQFF,TGTGCCAGCAGCTTGTTTTCCTACAATGAGCAGTTCTTC
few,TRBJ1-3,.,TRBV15,CATSPNGVSGNTIYF,TGTGCCACCAGCCCCAACGGGGTCTCTGGAAACACCATATATTTT
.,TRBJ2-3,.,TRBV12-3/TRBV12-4,CASTISDTQYF,TGTGCCAGCACCATCTCAGATACGCAGTATTTT
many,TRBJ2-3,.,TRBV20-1,CSALTGTLGDTQYF,TGCAGTGCTCTGACCGGGACCCTCGGCGATACGCAGTATTTT
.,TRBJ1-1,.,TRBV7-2,CASSRRGVLDTEAFF,TGTGCCAGCAGCCGGAGGGGGGTATTGGACACTGAAGCTTTCTTT
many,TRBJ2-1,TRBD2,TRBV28,CASSDLSAGERNEQFF,TGTGCCAGCAGCGATTTATCAGCGGGAGAGCGCAATGAGCAGTTCTTC
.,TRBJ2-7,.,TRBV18,CASSPERRANRREQYF,TGTGCCAGCTCACCAGAGCGCAGGGCTAATCGTCGCGAGCAATACTTC
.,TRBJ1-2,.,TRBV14,CASSQDHGRGNYGYTF,TGTGCCAGCAGCCAAGATCACGGGAGGGGTAACTATGGCTACACCTTC
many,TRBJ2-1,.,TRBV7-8,CASSLTGGGKGLQFF,TGTGCCAGCAGCTTGACGGGCGGCGGGAAGGGGTTGCAGTTCTTC
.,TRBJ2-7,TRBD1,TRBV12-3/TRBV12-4,CASRYRDSSYEQYF,TGTGCCAGCCGATACCGGGACAGCTCCTACGAGCAGTACTTC
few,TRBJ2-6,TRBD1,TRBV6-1,CASRPRQGSGANVLTF,TGTGCCAGCAGACCGAGACAGGGGTCCGGGGCCAACGTCCTGACTTTC
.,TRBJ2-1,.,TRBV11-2,CASSLDTVTRDYNEQFF,TGTGCCAGCAGCTTAGATACAGTCACTCGTGACTACAATGAGCAGTTCTTC
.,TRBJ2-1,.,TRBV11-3,CANSFAADNNEQFF,TGTGCCAACAGCTTTGCAGCGGATAACAATGAGCAGTTCTTC